These 12 T cell receptor beta chains were all obtained from the same sample, sequenced in a study of cytomegalovirus exposure and HLA in healthy donors. With 60 Vbeta and 13 Jbeta primers, the PCR was carried out. TCRdb keeps only in-frame clones here, not all; method: immunoSEQ multiplex PCR. The sample lists under 130,000 clones, 79% seen once, with approximately 3% in the top ten. Sequenced material: PBMCs. The receptors were gathered from a woman aged 40 to 55 in good health and CMV-seronegative.

J is TRBJ1-5 and V is TRBV28; D remains ambiguous. The V end was cut by 2 bases, the J end by 9 bases, with 5 bases between. This CDR3 spans 11 amino acids. CDR1 is MDHEN, CDR2 SYDVKM, per germline. The CDR3 protein is CASSLTRPQHF. The CDR3 bases are TGTGCCAGCAGTTTAACTAGGCCCCAGCATTTT.

Only a few counts were recorded for this clone. This rearrangement joins TRBV29-1 to TRBJ1-2, with D unresolved. Germline lookup yields CDR1 SQVTM and CDR2 ANQGSEA. This CDR3 is built from 12 residues. Trimming removed 4 bases at V and 0 bases at J, with 6 bases between. The CDR3 coding sequence is TGCAGCGTTGGGCCCGCTAACTATGGCTACACCTTC. Translating gives CSVGPANYGYTF.

V gene TRBV7-6 combines with J gene TRBJ2-2; 7 nucleotides agree with TRBD1. Per the germline V gene, CDR1 is SGHVS and CDR2 is FNYEAQ. V gave up 5 bases and J gave up 1 base; unmatched junction bases: 4. This CDR3 spans 15 amino acids. The CDR3 spells CASSPGTVNTGELFF. The DNA of the CDR3 is TGTGCCAGCAGCCCCGGGACAGTGAACACCGGGGAGCTGTTTTTT.

The chain employs TRBV7-9 and TRBJ1-4; TRBD1 matches 7 bases. CDR1 is SEHNR, CDR2 FQNEAQ, per germline (reference sequence). Germline trimming cut 2 bases from V and 7 bases from J; bases unmatched to any gene: 10. The CDR3 totals 16 residues. This CDR3 reads CASSLQGDSVREKLFF. The CDR3 nucleotides are TGTGCCAGCAGCTTACAAGGGGACAGCGTACGTGAAAAACTGTTTTTT.

The chain is built from TRBV2 and TRBJ2-3; D might be TRBD2 (6 bases). The V end lost 4 bases, the J end lost 3 bases, and 14 bases lay between the germline ends. CDR1 SNHLY and CDR2 FYNNEI come from the germline V gene. CDR3 length: 15 amino acids. CDR3 sequence: CASSATSSRTDTQYF. The CDR3 DNA sequence: TGTGCCAGCAGTGCGACTAGTTCACGGACAGATACGCAGTATTTT.

There are a few counts of this clone. V gene TRBV4-3 combines with J gene TRBJ2-7, with 9 bases matching TRBD2. Trimming cost V 4 bases and J 0 bases; bases outside gene matches: 7. Germline CDR1 is LGHNA and CDR2 is YSLEER. CDR3 length equals 16 residues. The CDR3 bases are TGCGCCAGCAGCCTAGGAAGCGGGGGGACCTCCTACGAGCAGTACTTC. Protein sequence: CASSLGSGGTSYEQYF.

This clone has a single count. The V and J genes are TRBV14 and TRBJ1-2; weak D call: TRBD1 (5 bases). In germline, CDR1 is SGHDN, CDR2 FVKESK. This CDR3 has 15 amino acids. Trimming took 4 bases from V and 0 from J, leaving 12 bases between them. The CDR3 DNA reads as TGTGCCAGCAGCCGGGAGGGGCCTTCTAACTATGGCTACACCTTC. Protein sequence: CASSREGPSNYGYTF.

This clone is medium-sized by share. The chain has TRBV6-1 and TRBJ2-3, with 8 bases that match TRBD2. J gave up 1 base and V 7 bases, and 7 bases lay outside the gene matches. Per germline, CDR1 MNHNS and CDR2 SASEGT. CDR3 size: 15 residues. CDR3 coding DNA: TGTGCCAGCAACCGAGCGGGAGATGGCACAGATACGCAGTATTTT. Translated: CASNRAGDGTDTQYF.

V gene TRBV6-5 combines with J gene TRBJ2-1; a possible D gene is TRBD1 (7 bases). The CDR3 length is 14 residues. The V end was cut by 2 bases, the J end by 9 bases, with 14 bases between. Germline V CDR1 and CDR2: MNHEY, SVGAGI. The CDR3 DNA sequence: TGTGCCAGCAGTTACGGTCTGCAGGGGGGTGAGCAGTTCTTC. Translating it yields CASSYGLQGGEQFF.

The V call is TRBV25-1, the J call TRBJ1-4; the match to TRBD1 covers 11 bases. The CDR3 consists of 15 residues. Germline CDR1 MGHDK, CDR2 SYGVNS. J was trimmed by 8 bases and V by 4 bases; bases with no gene match: 6. CDR3 loop: CASSGWTGGDEKLFF. CDR3 coding DNA: TGTGCCAGCAGTGGGTGGACAGGGGGCGACGAAAAACTGTTTTTT. The entire variable domain, with the rest obtained from reference TRBV25-1 and TRBJ1-4, is as follows: EADIYQTPRYLVIGTGKKITLECSQTMGHDKMYWYQQDPGMELHLIHYSYGVNSTEKGDLSSESTVSRIRTEHFPLTLESARPSHTSQYLCASSGWTGGDEKLFFGSGTQLSVL.

This rearrangement joins TRBV29-1 to TRBJ2-3; TRBD2 matches at 11 bases. With 5 bases clipped from V and 4 bases from J, the junction kept 5 bases outside the gene matches. CDR3 length: 14 residues. The germline V gene encodes CDR1 SQVTM and CDR2 ANQGSEA. CDR3 region: CSVTTSGIADTQYF. The CDR3 region has the DNA TGCAGCGTTACGACTAGCGGGATAGCAGATACGCAGTATTTT.

This clone has only a few counts. The V and J genes are TRBV6-6 and TRBJ1-2; D is unclear. Trimming took 2 bases from V and 8 from J, leaving 15 bases between them. CDR1 MNHNY and CDR2 SVGAGI come from the germline V gene (reference sequence). This CDR3 comprises 14 residues. CDR3 region: CASSYEGQVAGYTF. The CDR3 DNA follows: TGTGCCAGCAGTTACGAGGGCCAGGTGGCCGGCTACACCTTC.